The rows below give T cell receptor beta chains drawn from one sample of a study of T cells after yellow fever vaccination. MiXCR, applied by TCRdb to the 5' RACE reads, yields one record per CDR3 protein. The sample holds about 14,000 distinct CDR3 sequences; 7.3% are singletons and the top ten take less than 2%. This sample comprised PBMCs, either bulk or a sorted T-cell subset (CD4+, CD8+, memory, or dextramer-sorted; not recorded which), obtained on the day of the yellow fever booster vaccination. These receptors were collected from a man aged 18 to 29 who received the YFV17D yellow fever vaccine. CDR3s include the opening cysteine and the closing phenylalanine or tryptophan. The D gene is left open where the match is weak.

V gene,D gene,CDR3 length,CDR3 protein
TRBV20-1,TRBD1,15,CSAREGTVNTGELFF
TRBV27,-,19,CASSSLKFSRGATNEKLFF
TRBV27,TRBD1,15,CASSSPFDRADTQYF
TRBV18,-,16,CASSPSPDWDNSPLHF
TRBV10-3,-,16,CAISDRDVTNTGELFF
TRBV7-2,-,15,CASSFQGFGGETQYF
TRBV7-3,-,16,CASGNRGGMGTGELFF
TRBV18,-,16,CASSPPGHRRIYEQYF
TRBV6-5,TRBD1,16,CASSQTGEAYNSPLHF
TRBV7-9,TRBD1,17,CASSLGSLTGVDQPQHF
TRBV9,-,15,CASSVSWGNTDTQYF
TRBV7-2,TRBD1,17,CASSLAQGQGAKNIQYF
TRBV20-1,-,14,CSARDLAGPKEQFF
TRBV18,-,16,CASSPNGLGTFGELFF
TRBV24-1,-,11,CATSEGAEAFF
TRBV20-1,-,14,CSAPPGHWNTEAFF
TRBV4-3,-,15,CASSQDQGRDSPLHF
TRBV29-1,-,13,CSVSRGGSTEASF
TRBV6-2/TRBV6-3,TRBD2,17,CASSYSASGGLTGELFF
TRBV7-2,TRBD2,15,CASSLQAGDRNEQFF
TRBV25-1,-,15,CASSITRGLGETQYF
TRBV7-2,-,15,CASSSSARPWETQYF
TRBV20-1,-,13,CSAHGPSGATQYF
TRBV9,-,15,CASSVVWKGYLEQFF
TRBV7-2,-,13,CASSLEAENTQYF
TRBV12-3/TRBV12-4,-,14,CASSRITGTGELFF
TRBV20-1,-,14,CSARANIGNQPQHF
TRBV14,TRBD2,15,CASSQGLAGYNEQFF
TRBV12-3/TRBV12-4,TRBD1,14,CASSPQGARETQYF
TRBV25-1,-,15,CASSPKARFGNTIYF
TRBV20-1,TRBD1,13,CSASGTAGETQYF
TRBV20-1,-,13,CSSFSGERNTQYF
TRBV11-2,TRBD2,15,CASSSLGGAGDTQYF
TRBV4-3,-,15,CASSQDRYFTSGAFF
TRBV18,TRBD1,16,CASSPPGTAIYSPLHF
TRBV4-1,-,15,CASSQERGFGNTIYF
TRBV4-3,-,15,CASSQDPRETDTQYF
TRBV5-5,-,14,CASSLGLGHEKLFF
TRBV7-9,TRBD2,17,CASSPNPTSGGSYEQYF
TRBV5-1,-,14,CASSYKQRGTEAFF
TRBV7-9,-,16,CASSLSPGLVNTEAFF
TRBV7-9,-,13,CASSWGRGTEAFF
TRBV4-1,-,20,CASSQDRGTSSSSYNSPLHF
TRBV7-9,TRBD1,13,CASSLTGVGEQFF
TRBV27,TRBD1,14,CASSPWTGGIAQYF
TRBV7-9,-,13,CASSLVLINEQFF
TRBV12-3/TRBV12-4,-,13,CACSPSQRSGYSF
TRBV5-1,-,12,CASSLEDTEAFF
TRBV20-1,-,14,CSARTPGFQETQYF
TRBV6-4,TRBD2,15,CASSDGSGGLGEQFF